This T cell receptor (beta chain) was identified in a study of human T cells and chemical hapten exposure. Study background: Per-sample variation in TCR yield stemmed mainly from small pooled library volume differences. Overall study results and limits: No alteration of TCRs above 1 in 1000 frequency was seen with DPC sensitization.

The library tagged individual cDNA molecules with unique molecular identifiers. TCRdb called the RACE reads again in MiXCR, with one record for every CDR3 protein. The sample has some 120,000 distinct CDR3 sequences, more than 7.5% seen once. This clonotype was counted between two and nine times. Antigen specificity is unknown. Time point denoted: healthy volunteer bleed at 2 weeks. Unfractionated whole blood served as the source for total RNA extraction. Unmatched junction bases numbered 10, after V lost 7 bases and J lost 16 bases. Germline lookup yields CDR1 LNHDA and CDR2 SQIVND (reference sequence). This CDR3 comprises 11 residues.

The receptor was isolated from a male donor in good health. Some clones in this sample may be carry-over from other donors' samples. The sample taken for sequencing was whole blood. The V call is TRBV19, the J call TRBJ2-1, with 7 bases lining up with TRBD2. The chain's CDR3 is CASTRAGDEFF. In DNA, the CDR3 is TGTGCCAGTACACGGGCGGGGGACGAATTCTTC.